A selection of T cell receptor beta chains follows, all from one sample in a study of blood T cells in healthy people across ages. MiXCR, run by TCRdb on the 5' RACE reads, gives a single entry per CDR3 protein. The table shows hundreds of thousands of distinct CDR3 sequences, with over 40% occurring only once. Sequencing used blood. The source is a man older than 75 in good health. Both conserved end residues are part of each CDR3. A D gene is named only where the DNA matches it firmly. The size of a clone is reported for some rows only, either as once, few or many, or as a class for expanded clones.

D gene,V gene,J gene,clone size,CDR3 protein,CDR3 DNA
-,TRBV20-1,TRBJ2-3,few,CSARVPLSSTDTQYF,TGCAGTGCTAGAGTACCACTATCGAGCACAGATACGCAGTATTTT
TRBD1,TRBV7-9,TRBJ1-2,few,CASSFEGQGPYGYTF,TGTGCCAGCAGCTTCGAGGGACAGGGGCCTTATGGCTACACCTTC
TRBD2,TRBV20-1,TRBJ2-7,-,CSARAGTSSYERYF,TGCAGTGCTAGAGCCGGGACTAGCTCCTACGAGCGGTACTTC
-,TRBV20-1,TRBJ1-1,-,CSARDIGRGMAFF,TGCAGTGCTAGAGATATAGGGCGGGGTATGGCTTTCTTT
TRBD1,TRBV11-2,TRBJ1-4,many,CASSLGQGALANEKLFF,TGTGCCAGCAGCCTAGGACAGGGGGCGCTGGCTAATGAAAAACTGTTTTTT
-,TRBV7-2,TRBJ2-3,few,CASSFAGAKDTQYF,TGTGCCAGCAGCTTTGCAGGGGCGAAAGATACGCAGTATTTT
TRBD2,TRBV7-8,TRBJ2-1,-,CASSRRGSGGQRDEQFF,TGTGCCAGCAGCCGCCGCGGGAGCGGGGGCCAACGGGATGAGCAGTTCTTC
TRBD1,TRBV6-1,TRBJ2-6,once,CASRGTGRIPGANVLTF,TGTGCCAGCAGGGGGACAGGGAGGATACCTGGGGCCAACGTCCTGACTTTC
-,TRBV20-1,TRBJ2-3,-,CSARTPRGLGDTQYF,TGCAGTGCTAGGACGCCACGGGGGCTAGGGGATACGCAGTATTTT
TRBD2,TRBV20-1,TRBJ2-3,few,CSASAGGDTDTQYF,TGCAGTGCTAGCGCGGGGGGGGACACAGATACGCAGTATTTT
-,TRBV11-3,TRBJ2-3,few,CASSLPGTTQYF,TGTGCCAGCAGCTTGCCAGGTACTACGCAGTATTTT
TRBD1,TRBV6-1,TRBJ2-7,-,CASSETGQASYEQYF,TGTGCCAGCAGTGAAACGGGACAGGCCTCCTACGAGCAGTACTTC
TRBD1,TRBV6-5,TRBJ2-6,-,CASSYGTGRSYVLTF,TGTGCCAGCAGTTACGGGACAGGGAGAAGCTACGTCCTGACTTTC
-,TRBV28,TRBJ2-7,-,CASRPDIGSGDEQYF,TGTGCCAGCAGACCCGATATAGGGAGCGGCGACGAGCAGTACTTC
-,TRBV6-2/TRBV6-3,TRBJ1-6,-,CASRPRVHSPLHF,TGTGCCAGCAGACCCCGGGTGCATTCACCCCTCCACTTT
TRBD2,TRBV6-6,TRBJ2-5,few,CASRTGGAGETQYF,TGTGCCAGCAGAACCGGGGGGGCCGGAGAGACCCAGTACTTC
-,TRBV30,TRBJ2-7,many,CAWSVGPYEQYF,TGTGCCTGGAGTGTAGGCCCCTACGAGCAGTACTTC
-,TRBV7-9,TRBJ2-7,-,CASSLVIRFGYEQYF,TGTGCCAGCAGCTTAGTTATCAGATTTGGCTACGAGCAGTACTTC
-,TRBV7-2,TRBJ2-5,many,CASSHRDKGKTQYF,TGTGCCAGCAGCCACCGGGACAAAGGAAAGACCCAGTACTTC
-,TRBV2,TRBJ2-1,-,CASSDPGPVFYEQFF,TGTGCCAGCAGTGATCCCGGGCCTGTCTTCTATGAGCAGTTCTTC
TRBD1,TRBV20-1,TRBJ1-2,-,CSARQGTTYGYTF,TGCAGTGCCAGACAGGGTACGACCTATGGCTACACCTTC
-,TRBV29-1,TRBJ1-1,-,CSVELRYEAFF,TGCAGCGTTGAACTCAGATATGAAGCTTTCTTT
TRBD2,TRBV11-2,TRBJ2-5,-,CASERDRGETQYF,TGTGCCAGCGAGCGGGACCGGGGAGAGACCCAGTACTTC
TRBD2,TRBV24-1,TRBJ2-5,-,CATSDYRAGALKTQYF,TGTGCCACCAGTGATTACCGAGCGGGAGCGTTGAAGACCCAGTACTTC
-,TRBV12-3/TRBV12-4,TRBJ2-3,-,CATRGWRGPDTQYF,TGTGCCACCCGGGGGTGGAGGGGCCCAGATACGCAGTATTTT
-,TRBV20-1,TRBJ1-2,-,CSARPGGYGYTF,TGCAGTGCTAGACCCGGGGGATATGGCTACACCTTC
-,TRBV12-3/TRBV12-4,TRBJ1-2,-,CASSFVGDSYGYTF,TGTGCCAGCAGTTTTGTGGGTGATAGCTATGGCTACACCTTC
-,TRBV2,TRBJ2-3,few,CASIPGFEDTQYF,TGTGCCAGCATCCCGGGGTTTGAGGATACGCAGTATTTT
TRBD2,TRBV20-1,TRBJ2-3,-,CSARDATSGSIRTDTQYF,TGCAGTGCTAGAGATGCGACTAGCGGGAGTATACGAACAGATACGCAGTATTTT
-,TRBV5-6,TRBJ1-2,-,CASEGPASYGYTF,TGTGCCAGCGAGGGTCCAGCGAGCTATGGCTACACCTTC
TRBD1,TRBV27,TRBJ2-6,-,CASSAQGAGAHVLTF,TGTGCCAGCAGTGCCCAGGGGGCTGGGGCCCACGTCCTGACTTTC
-,TRBV20-1,TRBJ2-7,-,CSASSLGNYEQYF,TGCAGTGCTAGTTCCCTGGGGAATTACGAGCAGTACTTC
-,TRBV20-1,TRBJ1-6,-,CSAIGASGPYNSPLHF,TGCAGTGCTATCGGAGCCTCAGGCCCCTATAATTCACCCCTCCACTTT
-,TRBV20-1,TRBJ2-1,-,CSARDGGLYEQFF,TGCAGTGCTAGAGATGGGGGTCTCTATGAGCAGTTCTTC
TRBD2,TRBV6-2/TRBV6-3,TRBJ2-1,few,CASSYLGAGPQFF,TGTGCCAGCAGTTACTTGGGAGCGGGACCACAGTTCTTC
-,TRBV15,TRBJ2-3,-,CATSRGGSSADTQYF,TGTGCCACCAGCAGAGGGGGATCTAGCGCAGATACGCAGTATTTT
-,TRBV29-1,TRBJ1-2,many,CSVSIGAYGYTF,TGCAGCGTTTCAATCGGGGCCTATGGCTACACCTTC
-,TRBV2,TRBJ2-5,-,CASSESWGQETQYF,TGTGCCAGCAGTGAGTCGTGGGGGCAAGAGACCCAGTACTTC
TRBD2,TRBV4-2,TRBJ2-7,-,CASSRGLAEASYEQYF,TGTGCCAGCAGCCGCGGACTAGCGGAAGCCTCCTACGAGCAGTACTTC
-,TRBV29-1,TRBJ2-3,many,CSVEERRVQATDTQYF,TGCAGCGTTGAAGAGAGGAGAGTCCAGGCCACAGATACGCAGTATTTT
-,TRBV7-2,TRBJ2-1,few,CASSPIGQDYNEQFF,TGTGCCAGCAGCCCCATCGGGCAGGATTACAATGAGCAGTTCTTC
TRBD2,TRBV9,TRBJ2-3,-,CASSPQGAGGPVDTQYF,TGTGCCAGCAGCCCCCAAGGGGCGGGGGGGCCCGTAGATACGCAGTATTTT
TRBD1,TRBV25-1,TRBJ2-7,-,CASSQTRTGELRYEQYF,TGTGCCAGCAGTCAAACCCGAACAGGGGAATTAAGATACGAGCAGTACTTC
TRBD1,TRBV6-2/TRBV6-3,TRBJ1-4,-,CASSSGTGVPDEKLFF,TGTGCCAGCAGCTCCGGGACAGGGGTACCTGATGAAAAACTGTTTTTT
TRBD1,TRBV5-1,TRBJ1-2,-,CASSGSGTVGQERYTF,TGCGCCAGCAGCGGTTCCGGGACAGTCGGGCAGGAACGCTACACCTTC
TRBD1,TRBV7-7,TRBJ2-2,-,CASSLDRGPNTGELFF,TGTGCCAGCAGCTTGGACAGGGGCCCCAACACCGGGGAGCTGTTTTTT
TRBD1,TRBV20-1,TRBJ2-7,few,CSGGQGQTYEQYF,TGCAGCGGGGGACAGGGACAGACCTACGAGCAGTACTTC
-,TRBV21-1,TRBJ1-6,-,CASSLAGQGKWSYNSPLHF,TGTGCCAGCAGTCTGGCGGGACAGGGGAAGTGGTCCTATAATTCACCCCTCCACTTT
-,TRBV12-3/TRBV12-4,TRBJ2-5,-,CASSLSRGRHETQYF,TGTGCCAGCAGTTTGTCCCGGGGGCGACATGAGACCCAGTACTTC
-,TRBV27,TRBJ1-2,-,CASSLDAQALNYGYTF,TGTGCCAGCAGTTTAGATGCCCAGGCCCTTAACTATGGCTACACCTTC
TRBD2,TRBV7-9,TRBJ2-7,-,CASSTTTSGEYF,TGTGCCAGCAGCACAACGACTAGCGGGGAGTACTTC
-,TRBV9,TRBJ2-7,-,CASSPEGGGGTSYEQYF,TGTGCCAGCAGCCCCGAGGGGGGCGGGGGAACCTCCTACGAGCAGTACTTC
TRBD2,TRBV6-6,TRBJ2-3,-,CASRGGGDTQYF,TGTGCCAGCAGGGGCGGGGGAGATACGCAGTATTTT
TRBD1,TRBV4-1,TRBJ2-7,-,CASSQGQGPSYEQYF,TGCGCCAGCAGCCAAGGACAGGGTCCCAGCTACGAGCAGTACTTC
-,TRBV3-1,TRBJ2-3,few,CASSGQIGGDTQYF,TGTGCCAGCAGCGGCCAGATTGGGGGAGATACGCAGTATTTT
-,TRBV27,TRBJ2-3,-,CASSVKFTDTQYF,TGTGCCAGCAGTGTAAAGTTCACAGATACGCAGTATTTT